The next 21 T cell receptor beta chains were all read from a single sample in a study of T-cell memory formation after mild COVID-19. TCRdb ran MiXCR on the 5' RACE reads and lists one entry per CDR3 protein. The data show over 400,000 distinct CDR3 sequences, around 22% seen once. The sequencing sample was made of PBMCs or a T cell subset sorted from them (not recorded which). Source of these receptors: an adult woman who had mild COVID-19 (a few samples of this study predate the infection). Cell type and time point are not known.

This chain uses TRBV29-1 with TRBJ2-7; the D is unclear. The CDR3 contains 10 residues. V was shortened by 0 bases and J by 9 bases, with 6 bases between the two germline ends. Per the germline V gene, CDR1 is SQVTM and CDR2 is ANQGSEA. CDR3 in amino acids: CSVEDVVQYF. The CDR3, as DNA: TGCAGCGTTGAAGATGTAGTGCAGTACTTC.

This clonotype has ten or more counts. The chain employs TRBV24-1 and TRBJ2-1, with unresolved D. Trimming removed 4 bases at V and 10 bases at J, with 16 bases between. This CDR3 has 14 amino acids. Germline V lookup: CDR1 KGHDR, CDR2 SFDVKD. The CDR3 region is CATSDDNLLREQFF. In nucleotides, the CDR3 is TGTGCCACCAGTGACGATAACCTTTTGCGGGAGCAGTTCTTC.

The rearrangement links TRBV25-1 to TRBJ2-7; D is unclear. V lost 8 bases and J 3 bases, leaving 8 bases between the germline ends. This CDR3 is built from 11 residues. Germline V gene sequence: CDR1 MGHDK, CDR2 SYGVNS. The DNA for the CDR3 is TGTGCCAGCGGTTTGTTCTACGAGCAGTACTTC. Amino acid sequence: CASGLFYEQYF.

The chain joins TRBV11-2 to TRBJ1-2, with D unclear. Trimming removed 2 bases from V and 4 bases from J, with 23 bases in between. CDR3 size: 18 residues. The germline V gene encodes CDR1 SGHAT and CDR2 FQNNGV. CDR3 sequence: CASSLPQVITGSRYGYTF. The CDR3 DNA reads as TGTGCCAGCAGCTTACCCCAAGTCATTACGGGGAGCCGCTATGGCTACACCTTC.

The chain couples TRBV7-2 to TRBJ2-1; 9 bases line up with TRBD2. V gave up 0 bases and J gave up 6 bases; unmatched junction bases: 6. Germline V gives CDR1 SGHTA, CDR2 FQGNSA. The CDR3 loop spans 16 amino acids. CDR3 bases: TGTGCCAGCAGCTTAGCAGGGAATAGCGGGAGCAATGAGCAGTTCTTC. Translated: CASSLAGNSGSNEQFF.

The CDR3 loop is CASSWTAYNEQFF. The DNA for the CDR3 is TGTGCCAGCAGTTGGACGGCCTACAATGAGCAGTTCTTC. The rearrangement links TRBV6-1 to TRBJ2-1; D is undetermined. The length of the CDR3 is 13 residues. V lost 5 bases to trimming and J lost 2 bases, with 7 bases between them. Germline values: CDR1 MNHNS, CDR2 SASEGT.

The chain uses TRBV20-1 and TRBJ2-7; 7 bases are shared with TRBD2. The CDR3 consists of 11 residues. CDR1 DFQATT and CDR2 SNEGSKA come from the germline V gene (reference sequence). The V gene end was trimmed by 6 bases and the J gene end by 5 bases; junction bases not matched to a gene: 4. CDR3: CSAGGYDEQYF. The CDR3 DNA follows: TGCAGTGCCGGGGGGTACGACGAGCAGTACTTC.

The V and J genes are TRBV30 and TRBJ2-3; 7 nucleotides align to TRBD1. The germline V gene encodes CDR1 GTSNPN and CDR2 SVGIG (reference sequence). CDR3 length: 15 amino acids. V shed 1 base, J shed 4 bases, and the junction held 8 bases outside the gene matches. The CDR3 nucleotides read TGTGCCTGGAGTGAAATTAGACAGGGTCCAGATACGCAGTATTTT. It translates to CAWSEIRQGPDTQYF.

The chain combines TRBV5-5 with TRBJ2-1; TRBD2 agrees at 11 bases. The germline CDR1 and CDR2 sequences are SGHKS and YYEKEE (reference sequence). With 2 bases clipped from V and 7 bases from J, the junction kept 2 bases outside the gene matches. There are 14 residues in the CDR3. This CDR3 reads CASSLLAGVNEQFF. Here the CDR3 DNA reads TGTGCCAGCAGCTTACTAGCGGGAGTTAATGAGCAGTTCTTC.

The rearrangement joins TRBV6-5 to TRBJ2-1; D gene uncertain. Per germline, CDR1 MNHEY and CDR2 SVGAGI. This CDR3 comprises 16 residues. V lost 0 bases, J lost 2 bases, and 11 bases lay in between. The CDR3 region has the DNA TGTGCCAGCAGTTACTCGGAGACTCCACCCTACAATGAGCAGTTCTTC. Amino acids: CASSYSETPPYNEQFF.

This clonotype occurred many times. CDR3 nucleotide sequence: TGTGCCAGCAGCCAGGGGGGTTCCTACGAGCAGTACTTC. The encoded protein is CASSQGGSYEQYF. This chain joins TRBV2 and TRBJ2-7, with D maybe TRBD1 (7 bases). There are 13 residues in the CDR3. V dropped 6 bases and J dropped 1 base, with 10 bases sitting between them. The germline CDR1 and CDR2 sequences are SNHLY and FYNNEI.

In its sample, this clonotype was seen a few times. V usage is TRBV2 and J usage is TRBJ2-3, with D perhaps TRBD1 (6 bases). Trimming left V 3 bases short and J 1 base short, with 8 bases between. The CDR3 is 14 residues long. Germline values: CDR1 SNHLY, CDR2 FYNNEI. The CDR3 spells CASSDRQGTDTQYF. CDR3 DNA: TGTGCCAGCAGTGACCGACAGGGCACAGATACGCAGTATTTT.

This clonotype was observed a handful of times. V and J are TRBV10-3 and TRBJ2-6; no definite D call. V shed 0 bases and J shed 1 base, with 13 bases lying between them. CDR3 length: 18 residues. Germline V gene sequence: CDR1 ENHRY, CDR2 SYGVKD. The CDR3 bases are TGTGCCATCAGTGAGTCGCTTGGGCGGCCTTCTGGGGCCAACGTCCTGACTTTC. It codes for CAISESLGRPSGANVLTF.

Only a few counts were recorded for this clonotype. The chain employs TRBV29-1 and TRBJ1-1, with D unclear. Trimming took 4 bases from V and 1 from J, leaving 7 bases between them. The CDR3 runs to 12 residues. In germline, CDR1 is SQVTM, CDR2 ANQGSEA. The CDR3 sequence: CSVARGNTEAFF. The CDR3 bases are TGCAGCGTTGCTCGTGGGAACACTGAAGCTTTCTTT.

This chain joins TRBV4-1 and TRBJ2-7, with D perhaps matching TRBD1 (6 bases). The CDR3 contains 15 residues. Germline CDR1 MGHRA, CDR2 YSYEKL. V gave up 0 bases and J gave up 0 bases, with 9 bases separating them. CDR3 loop: CASSQEGGPSYEQYF. CDR3 bases: TGCGCCAGCAGCCAAGAAGGGGGACCCTCCTACGAGCAGTACTTC.

This clonotype was counted only a few times. V usage is TRBV7-9 and J usage is TRBJ2-3; TRBD2 aligns across 7 bases. Germline V gene data show CDR1 as SEHNR and CDR2 as FQNEAQ (reference sequence). The CDR3 extends over 15 amino acids. With V trimmed by 1 base and J by 2 bases, 3 bases remained unmatched. The DNA for the CDR3 is TGTGCCAGCAGCTTAGATGGACTAGACACAGATACGCAGTATTTT. Protein sequence: CASSLDGLDTDTQYF.

The genes are TRBV2 and TRBJ1-1, with a tentative D call TRBD1 (6 bases). Germline V gives CDR1 SNHLY, CDR2 FYNNEI. The length of the CDR3 is 13 residues. Trimming removed 8 bases at V and 1 base at J, with 11 bases between. The DNA of the CDR3 is TGTGCCAGCGGCGGGACACCGAACACTGAAGCTTTCTTT. Translating gives CASGGTPNTEAFF. Together with reference TRBV2 and TRBJ1-1, the CDR3 gives the full variable domain: EPEVTQTPSHQVTQMGQEVILRCVPISNHLYFYWYRQILGQKVEFLVSFYNNEISEKSEIFDDQFSVERPDGSNFTLKIRSTKLEDSAMYFCASGGTPNTEAFFGQGTRLTVV.

This clonotype turned up a few times. The CDR3 nucleotides read TGTGCCAGCAGCCGAGGGCCAAGCGAAAGCTCCTACAATGAGCAGTTCTTC. Protein: CASSRGPSESSYNEQFF. The gene calls are TRBV7-9 and TRBJ2-1, with D perhaps TRBD2 (5 bases). V was trimmed by 5 bases and J by 0 bases, leaving 17 bases between them. In germline, CDR1 is SEHNR, CDR2 FQNEAQ (reference sequence). The length of the CDR3 is 17 residues.

The genes are TRBV7-6 and TRBJ2-3, with D possibly TRBD1 on 5 matching bases. The CDR3 has 17 residues. The germline gives CDR1 SGHVS, CDR2 FNYEAQ. V lost 0 bases to trimming and J lost 0 bases, with 13 bases between them. CDR3 sequence reads: CASSLAEWGGSTDTQYF. CDR3 sequence (DNA): TGTGCCAGCAGCTTAGCGGAGTGGGGCGGTAGCACAGATACGCAGTATTTT.

This chain joins TRBV9 and TRBJ1-4, with D tentatively TRBD1 (5 bases). Germline V gene data show CDR1 as SGDLS and CDR2 as YYNGEE. The V gene lost 5 bases and the J gene lost 0 bases, with 8 bases spanning the gap. The CDR3 runs to 14 residues. The CDR3 here is CASRRDATNEKLFF. DNA of the CDR3: TGTGCCAGCAGACGGGACGCAACTAATGAAAAACTGTTTTTT.

The rearrangement links TRBV24-1 to TRBJ2-2; D remains ambiguous. The CDR3 spans 13 residues. Germline CDR1 and CDR2: KGHDR and SFDVKD. Trimming stripped 4 bases from V and 6 bases from J, with 8 bases between. The CDR3 is CATSERRAGELFF. Here the CDR3 DNA reads TGTGCCACCAGTGAGAGACGTGCCGGGGAGCTGTTTTTT.